What follows describes a single TCR beta chain. There is no known antigen for this receptor. Per-nucleotide qualities are absent, and no much larger clonotype sits a single base away. Patients with autoimmune disease history or receiving systemic immunosuppression were excluded from the trial. Peripheral blood for TCR sequencing was drawn from every dose cohort at baseline, at cycle 4 day 1 and at cycle 7 day 1. Samples came from an open-label, multicenter, first-in-human phase I dose-escalation trial of ivuxolimab. Adults with locally advanced or metastatic melanoma, renal cell, hepatocellular, or head and neck squamous cell carcinoma were enrolled in the trial. Before TCR sequencing, CD4+ T cells and CD8+ T cells from peripheral blood were sorted into separate populations. A distance of 11 bases separates the germline ends of V and J, which lose 4 bases and 0 bases respectively. The CDR3 numbers 15 residues from cysteine through phenylalanine. The sequence is cut down to CDR3 DNA, 45 bases in frame from base 1. The germline V gene supplies CDR1 MGHRA and CDR2 YSYEKL.

Genomic DNA was isolated from the sorted cells so that the TCRbeta CDR3 region could be sequenced. The immunoSEQ Assay was used for sequencing of TCRbeta CDR3 regions. This immuneACCESS table, as held by TCRdb, lists in-frame sequences with V and J called but not all clones. Of the missing ones, under half trace to an unresolved V gene in checked studies; the others have no known cause. This sample is represented by some 17,000 clones; roughly 92% of them were singletons. The ten largest clones represent approximately 7% of the sample. This sample is drawn from a study of OX40 agonist ivuxolimab in advanced cancers. Turning to the overall study: Ivuxolimab was an agonistic, fully human IgG2 monoclonal antibody directed against OX40 (CD134), a costimulatory receptor. The monotherapy dose-escalation portion (N = 52 patients) of the phase I ivuxolimab trial is reported in the paper. Among the roughly 52 dose-escalation patients, about 19 had hepatocellular carcinoma, 15 or so melanoma, 9 renal cell carcinoma and 9 head and neck cancer. Patients were allowed to have had prior anti-PD-1, anti-PD-L1 or anti-CTLA-4 therapy, and around 40% of the dose-escalation patients had previously received checkpoint inhibitors. Partial responses occurred in three dose-escalation patients: two with cutaneous melanoma and one with hepatocellular carcinoma. Peripheral TCRbeta sequencing was intended to test whether TCR sequence diversity was altered and clonal T-cell expansion was caused by ivuxolimab. In the dose-escalation cohort, 65% to 90% of patients were male, and the mean age was approximately 55 years, with a range of roughly 20 to 79. Intravenous ivuxolimab was administered to patients every 2 weeks at six dose levels: 0.01, 0.1, 0.3, 1.5, 3 and 10 mg/kg. General conclusions and limits of the study: Which antigens the clonally expanded peripheral T cells were specific for was not determined. Low levels of normalized T-cell clonal expansion were also shown by some nonresponding patients. In the 0.1-3.0 mg/kg groups, partial responders were among the patients with the lowest normalized peripheral clonal expansion, particularly in CD8+ T cells. After ivuxolimab, CD8+ T cells had more expanded clones than CD4+ T cells on average. At doses of 0.1 to 3.0 mg/kg, clonal expansion of both CD4+ and CD8+ blood T cells was observed from baseline to week 6.

The receptor was isolated from an adult with an advanced solid tumor such as melanoma, head and neck, liver or kidney cancer. The sequencing here drew on CD4+ or CD8+ T cells sorted from blood, taken in a trial of the OX40 agonist ivuxolimab. The chain is assembled from TRBV4-1 and TRBJ2-3, with the D segment identity uncertain. The DNA sequence is as follows: TGCGCCAGCAGCCTACGGGCCTATAGCACAGATACGCAGTATTTT. This codes for CASSLRAYSTDTQYF.